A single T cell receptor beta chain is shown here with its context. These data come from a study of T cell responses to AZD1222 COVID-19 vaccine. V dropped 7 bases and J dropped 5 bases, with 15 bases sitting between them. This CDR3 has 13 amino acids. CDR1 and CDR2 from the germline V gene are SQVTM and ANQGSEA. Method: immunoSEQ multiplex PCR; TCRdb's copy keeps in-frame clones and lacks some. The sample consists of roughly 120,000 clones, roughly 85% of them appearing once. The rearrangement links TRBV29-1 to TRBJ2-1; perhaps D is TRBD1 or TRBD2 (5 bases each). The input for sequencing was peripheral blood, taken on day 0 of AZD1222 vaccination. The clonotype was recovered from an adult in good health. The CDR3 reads CSASKGTDNEQFF. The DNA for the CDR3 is TGCAGCGCGAGTAAGGGGACGGACAATGAGCAGTTCTTC.